This T cell receptor (beta chain) came from a study of T cells after yellow fever vaccination. TCRdb processed the 5' RACE reads anew with MiXCR; each CDR3 protein has one entry. The table shows hundreds of thousands of distinct CDR3 sequences, with approximately 13% occurring only once. Only a few counts were recorded for this clonotype. Its antigen is unidentified. Whole-study findings and limits: A large majority of primary-vaccination clones showed up again after the booster (approximately 96% CD4, about 90% CD8).

The V gene lost 6 bases and the J gene lost 0 bases, with 18 bases spanning the gap. CDR3 length equals 16 residues. Germline assignment: CDR1 MDHEN and CDR2 SYDVKM. The chain joins TRBV28 to TRBJ2-7; no clear D. The receptor was derived from a man aged 30 to 39 who received the YFV17D yellow fever vaccine. This material consisted of PBMCs, taken on the day of the yellow fever booster vaccination. CDR3 bases: TGTGCCAGCAGCCCCCCTAGACTTATGAGCTCCTACGAGCAGTACTTC. It yields the protein CASSPPRLMSSYEQYF.